The 27 T cell receptor beta chains below were found in one sample sequenced in a study of identical twins. TCRdb re-called the 5' RACE reads through MiXCR, storing one row per CDR3 protein. Altogether roughly 710,000 distinct CDR3 sequences are present, around 5.7% being singletons, with the ten largest covering 1.5% to 2%. Sequencing was done on a sample of naive T cells sorted from blood. The source of these receptors is a man younger than 35 in good health.

This clonotype has ten or more counts. The rearrangement joins TRBV5-1 to TRBJ1-2; unclear D gene. The CDR3 is 13 residues long. The germline gives CDR1 SGHRS, CDR2 YFSETQ. Trimming left V 7 bases short and J 4 bases short, with 14 bases between. CDR3: CASGVGEAYGYTF. The CDR3 coding sequence is TGCGCCAGCGGAGTTGGAGAGGCCTATGGCTACACCTTC.

This chain uses TRBV5-1 with TRBJ2-1, with D uncertain. CDR1 is SGHRS, CDR2 YFSETQ, per germline. This CDR3 has 16 residues. Trimming pared 1 base from V and 0 bases from J, leaving 11 bases between. The CDR3 DNA follows: TGCGCCAGCAGCTTGTTACGGAGCGCCTCCTACAATGAGCAGTTCTTC. Amino acid sequence: CASSLLRSASYNEQFF.

The sample holds a few counts of this clonotype. The gene calls are TRBV19 and TRBJ2-1, with D perhaps TRBD2 (6 bases). Per the germline V gene, CDR1 is LNHDA and CDR2 is SQIVND (reference sequence). V was pared by 0 bases and J by 3 bases, with 18 bases between. CDR3 size: 18 residues. CDR3 DNA: TGTGCCAGTAGTATAGAGACGGAGGGCGGTGAGCACTACAATGAGCAGTTCTTC. Translated, it gives CASSIETEGGEHYNEQFF.

This clonotype was observed a few times. This chain uses TRBV12-3 or TRBV12-4 with TRBJ1-5; D is perhaps TRBD1 (5 bases). The CDR3 consists of 16 residues. Trimming pared 4 bases from V and 0 bases from J, leaving 13 bases between. The CDR3 loop reads CASSSRGDYSNQPQHF. Here the CDR3 DNA reads TGTGCCAGCAGTTCCCGGGGCGACTATAGCAATCAGCCCCAGCATTTT.

In this sample, this clonotype turned up a few times. V usage is TRBV20-1 and J usage is TRBJ1-2; D is unclear. CDR1 and CDR2 from the germline V gene are DFQATT and SNEGSKA (reference sequence). The CDR3 sequence is 13 residues long. V gave up 6 bases and J gave up 5 bases, with 16 bases separating them. CDR3 DNA: TGCAGTGCCCCAGAACAGCTACCTTATGGCTACACCTTC. It is translated as CSAPEQLPYGYTF.

This clonotype was seen many times. This chain connects TRBV20-1 to TRBJ2-5; 9 bases line up with TRBD1. Losses at the gene ends were 5 bases for V and 6 bases for J; bases not matched to a gene: 7. This CDR3 region has 13 residues. Germline assignment: CDR1 DFQATT and CDR2 SNEGSKA (reference sequence). The CDR3 nucleotides read TGCAGTGCTCGCCTAGGGACAGGGAAGACCCAGTACTTC. Translation: CSARLGTGKTQYF.

This clonotype showed up just a few times. The chain combines TRBV6-1 with TRBJ2-7; TRBD1 might be the D (6 bases). CDR1 is MNHNS, CDR2 SASEGT, per germline. This CDR3 contains 14 residues. The V and J ends lost 4 bases and 7 bases respectively, with 17 bases between them. The CDR3 loop reads CASSGPGASGEQYF. For the CDR3, the DNA is TGTGCCAGCAGTGGACCAGGGGCCTCTGGGGAGCAGTACTTC.

This clonotype occurred many times. The chain combines TRBV7-2 with TRBJ2-1, with D possibly being TRBD2 (5 bases). The V end lost 2 bases, the J end lost 4 bases, and 9 bases lay between the germline ends. This CDR3 spans 14 amino acids. Germline V gene lookup returns CDR1 SGHTA and CDR2 FQGNSA. CDR3 DNA: TGTGCCAGCAGCTTACAACGGGATTACAATGAGCAGTTCTTC. The encoded protein is CASSLQRDYNEQFF.

This clonotype was found many times. This chain joins TRBV6-5 and TRBJ2-1; TRBD2 matches at 8 bases. V trimming: 7 bases; J trimming: 7 bases; junction bases outside the gene matches: 3. Germline CDR1 is MNHEY and CDR2 is SVGAGI. The CDR3 has 12 amino acids. The CDR3 bases are TGTGCCAGCACCACGGGAGGGAATGAGCAGTTCTTC. Residues: CASTTGGNEQFF.

V gene TRBV24-1 combines with J gene TRBJ2-1; D call uncertain. The CDR3 runs 13 residues. The germline gives CDR1 KGHDR, CDR2 SFDVKD. Between the trimmed V and J ends, which lost 3 bases and 10 bases, there was a span of 12 bases. CDR3 protein: CATSDIGWGEQFF. CDR3 nucleotides: TGTGCCACCAGTGATATAGGATGGGGAGAGCAGTTCTTC.

The chain recombines TRBV6-1 with TRBJ2-3; D possibly corresponds to TRBD1 (5 bases). CDR1 and CDR2 from the germline V gene are MNHNS and SASEGT. The CDR3 runs 16 residues. V lost 5 bases and J lost 1, with 16 bases in between. The CDR3 region is CASSRVSGKGTDTQYF. The CDR3 coding sequence is TGTGCCAGCAGTCGTGTCTCAGGGAAGGGCACAGATACGCAGTATTTT.

A single count supports this clonotype. J is TRBJ2-7 and V is TRBV6-5, with 8 bases identical to TRBD1. Trimming took 4 bases from V and 5 from J; bases not matched to a gene: 7. The length of the CDR3 is 14 residues. Germline V gives CDR1 MNHEY, CDR2 SVGAGI. The CDR3 loop reads CASSSLMTGDEQYF. CDR3 nucleotides: TGTGCCAGCAGTTCGTTGATGACAGGGGACGAGCAGTACTTC.

This clonotype was counted a few times. The chain couples TRBV6-5 to TRBJ1-4; D not resolved. CDR1 and CDR2 from the germline V gene are MNHEY and SVGAGI. Trimming took 1 base from V and 6 from J, leaving 12 bases between them. The CDR3 contains 15 residues. CDR3 sequence reads: CASSYLMREDEKLFF. CDR3 DNA: TGTGCCAGCAGTTACTTGATGAGGGAGGATGAAAAACTGTTTTTT.

This clonotype was found a few times. The J gene is TRBJ2-2, the V gene TRBV5-1; a weak D match, TRBD1 (6 bases). The germline gives CDR1 SGHRS, CDR2 YFSETQ. The V end lost 5 bases, the J end lost 0 bases, and 20 bases lay between the germline ends. The length of the CDR3 is 18 residues. CDR3 bases: TGCGCCAGCAGTTTCCCGGGACAACTTAAGGCGAACACCGGGGAGCTGTTTTTT. This encodes CASSFPGQLKANTGELFF.

The sample holds a few counts of this clonotype. The V and J genes are TRBV7-6 and TRBJ2-5; 13 bases fit TRBD2. The ends lost 4 bases at V and 4 bases at J; junction bases unmatched: 9. Germline lookup yields CDR1 SGHVS and CDR2 FNYEAQ. The CDR3 loop spans 17 amino acids. The CDR3 protein is CASSSATSGRMGETQYF. The DNA of the CDR3 is TGTGCCAGCAGCTCAGCGACTAGCGGGAGGATGGGAGAGACCCAGTACTTC.

This clonotype occurred many times. V is TRBV6-1 and J is TRBJ2-7; 9 bases match TRBD1. Unmatched junction bases numbered 4, after V lost 5 bases and J lost 2 bases. The length of the CDR3 is 14 residues. The germline CDR1 and CDR2 sequences are MNHNS and SASEGT. The CDR3 is CASSPRTGAYEQYF. The CDR3 DNA is TGTGCCAGCAGTCCTAGGACAGGGGCCTACGAGCAGTACTTC.

There are many counts of this clonotype. The rearrangement links TRBV7-2 to TRBJ1-5, with D tentatively TRBD1 (6 bases). The CDR3 has 13 amino acids. V lost 4 bases and J 6 bases, leaving 10 bases between the germline ends. Germline CDR1 reads SGHTA; CDR2 reads FQGNSA. As DNA, the CDR3 is TGTGCCAGCAGCTCGTGGACAGTTCAGCCCCAGCATTTT. This translates into CASSSWTVQPQHF.

There are a few counts of this clonotype. The rearrangement links TRBV7-2 to TRBJ2-5; 8 nucleotides line up with TRBD1. Looked up from germline, CDR1 is SGHTA and CDR2 is FQGNSA. The CDR3 loop spans 14 amino acids. V shed 6 bases, J shed 1 base, and the junction held 4 bases outside the gene matches. In DNA, the CDR3 is TGTGCCAGCAGTCGGACAGGGAGCCAAGAGACCCAGTACTTC. Translating gives CASSRTGSQETQYF. Full variable domain (missing parts from reference TRBV7-2 and TRBJ2-5): GAGVSQSPSNKVTEKGKDVELRCDPISGHTALYWYRQSLGQGLEFLIYFQGNSAPDKSGLPSDRFSAERTGGSVSTLTIQRTQQEDSAVYLCASSRTGSQETQYFGPGTRLLVL.

The chain combines TRBV6-1 with TRBJ2-1; D is uncertain. There are 16 residues in the CDR3. V dropped 4 bases and J dropped 0 bases, with 13 bases sitting between them. CDR1 is MNHNS and CDR2 is SASEGT in the germline V gene. The CDR3 nucleotides are TGTGCCAGCAGTGCTTATGTGAGACCCTCCTACAATGAGCAGTTCTTC. Protein product: CASSAYVRPSYNEQFF.

This clonotype was counted ten times or more. Its ends do not fully match the called genes, so a read error is possible. The chain has TRBV28 and TRBJ2-1; 10 nucleotides line up with TRBD2. The CDR3 length is 10 residues. Germline-derived CDR1 and CDR2 are MDHEN and SYDVKM. The CDR3 DNA reads as TGTGCCAGGCCCTCTAGCGGGAGTGGCTTC. This encodes CARPSSGSGF. Full variable domain (remainder filled in from reference TRBV28 and TRBJ2-1): DVKVTQSSRYLVKRTGEKVFLECVQDMDHENMFWYRQDPGLGLRLIYFSYDVKMKEKGDIPEGYSVSREKKERFSLILESASTNQTSMYLCARPSSGSGFGPGTRLTVL.

This clonotype was observed at least ten times. The chain employs TRBV6-5 and TRBJ2-7, with D maybe TRBD2 (6 bases). Germline V gene lookup returns CDR1 MNHEY and CDR2 SVGAGI. The CDR3 is 12 residues long. Trimming left V 4 bases short and J 6 bases short, with 10 bases between. The CDR3 reads CASSSLALEQYF. The CDR3 DNA sequence: TGTGCCAGCAGTTCACTAGCCCTCGAGCAGTACTTC.

This clonotype showed up many times. V gene TRBV5-6 combines with J gene TRBJ2-3; 10 bases match TRBD1. CDR3 length equals 16 residues. The germline CDR1 and CDR2 sequences are SGHDT and YYEEEE. V lost 4 bases to trimming and J lost 3 bases; unmatched junction nucleotides: 8. CDR3 amino acids: CASSTPGTGETDTQYF. For the CDR3, the DNA is TGTGCCAGCAGCACGCCCGGGACAGGGGAAACAGATACGCAGTATTTT. Full variable domain (missing parts from reference TRBV5-6 and TRBJ2-3): DAGVTQSPTHLIKTRGQQVTLRCSPKSGHDTVSWYQQALGQGPQFIFQYYEEEERQRGNFPDRFSGHQFPNYSSELNVNALLLGDSALYLCASSTPGTGETDTQYFGPGTRLTVL.

This clonotype was counted between two and nine times. J is TRBJ2-2 and V is TRBV6-5; D remains unclear. V gave up 2 bases and J gave up 0 bases, with 10 bases separating them. CDR1 MNHEY and CDR2 SVGAGI come from the germline V gene. The CDR3 is made up of 16 amino acids. The CDR3 protein is CASSYGLSTNTGELFF. CDR3 sequence (DNA): TGTGCCAGCAGTTACGGGCTTAGTACGAACACCGGGGAGCTGTTTTTT.

The chain carries TRBV7-2 and TRBJ1-1; no reliable D call. V dropped 1 base and J dropped 5 bases, with 11 bases sitting between them. The CDR3 length is 14 residues. CDR1 is SGHTA, CDR2 FQGNSA, per germline. CDR3 coding DNA: TGTGCCAGCAGCTTAGGCGTCAGAACAACTGAAGCTTTCTTT. The encoded protein is CASSLGVRTTEAFF.

In this sample, this clonotype turned up many times. The V call is TRBV11-2, the J call TRBJ1-1; a possible D gene is TRBD1 (6 bases). Trimming stripped 5 bases from V and 7 bases from J, with 11 bases between. The germline V gene encodes CDR1 SGHAT and CDR2 FQNNGV. The CDR3 is made up of 12 amino acids. The CDR3 DNA sequence: TGTGCCAGCAGCCACACAGGGATTGAAGCTTTCTTT. Its protein product is CASSHTGIEAFF.

This clonotype showed up many times. V and J are TRBV29-1 and TRBJ2-5; no clear D gene. The germline CDR1 and CDR2 sequences are SQVTM and ANQGSEA. The CDR3 has 12 residues. Between the trimmed V and J ends, which lost 7 bases and 0 bases, there was a span of 9 bases. The CDR3 region is CSASPYQETQYF. The DNA for the CDR3 is TGCAGCGCCTCCCCGTACCAAGAGACCCAGTACTTC.

This clonotype occurred many times. The V and J genes are TRBV10-3 and TRBJ2-2; 11 nucleotides agree with TRBD1. CDR3 size: 15 residues. The V segment lost 6 bases and the J segment 6 bases; nucleotides outside the gene matches: 6. Germline V gene data show CDR1 as ENHRY and CDR2 as SYGVKD. For the CDR3, the DNA is TGTGCCATCAGCGATTTGGGACAGGGGGCCGGGGAGCTGTTTTTT. It encodes CAISDLGQGAGELFF.